This T cell receptor (beta chain) is drawn from a study of T cells in Graves' hyperthyroidism and ophthalmopathy. Amplified TCR beta CDR3 regions derived from RNA transcripts. HTBI primers drove first-round RT-PCR of the TCR CDR3. TCRdb fed the multiplex PCR reads into MiXCR, producing one record per CDR3 protein. The data contain under 300,000 distinct CDR3 sequences, less than 15% of them singletons. This clonotype has a count of ten or more. Sequencing was carried out using blood. The sequence came from a woman between 40 and 55 years old with Graves' hyperthyroidism that later progressed to Graves' ophthalmopathy.

The CDR3, as DNA: TGTGCCAGCAGCGTTTCCTTCACCTTAAGGGGTGAAAAACTGTTTTTT. It codes for CASSVSFTLRGEKLFF. The genes are TRBV7-8 and TRBJ1-4; weak D call: TRBD1 (5 bases). This CDR3 contains 16 residues. The germline CDR1 and CDR2 sequences are SGHVS and FQNEAQ. The V gene lost 5 bases and the J gene lost 7 bases, with 20 bases spanning the gap.